This TCR beta chain was observed in a study of T-cell memory formation after mild COVID-19. CDR1 is MNHEY and CDR2 is SMNVEV in the germline V gene (reference sequence). The CDR3 spans 17 residues. Trimming took off 2 bases at V and 2 bases at J, with 17 bases between the two ends. TCRdb processed the 5' RACE reads anew with MiXCR; each CDR3 protein has one entry. Of roughly 240,000 distinct CDR3 sequences listed, 15% to 19% are singletons. This clonotype was detected only a few times. The V and J genes are TRBV27 and TRBJ2-3, with D hard to call. The material sequenced was PBMCs or a T cell subset sorted from them (not recorded which). This clonotype was sampled from an adult woman who had mild COVID-19 (a few samples of this study predate the infection). Cell type and time point are not known. The CDR3 DNA follows: TGTGCCAGCAGTTTACGAAACCTACCAGCTTCCACAGATACGCAGTATTTT. Protein product: CASSLRNLPASTDTQYF.